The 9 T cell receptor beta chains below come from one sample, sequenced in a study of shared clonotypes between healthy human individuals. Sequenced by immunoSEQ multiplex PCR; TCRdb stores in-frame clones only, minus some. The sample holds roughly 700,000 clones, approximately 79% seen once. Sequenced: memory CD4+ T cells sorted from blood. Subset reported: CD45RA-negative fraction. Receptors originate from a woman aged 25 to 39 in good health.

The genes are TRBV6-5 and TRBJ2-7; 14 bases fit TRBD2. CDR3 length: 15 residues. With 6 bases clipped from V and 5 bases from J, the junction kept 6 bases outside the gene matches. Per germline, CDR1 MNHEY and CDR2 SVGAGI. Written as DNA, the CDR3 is TGTGCCAGCAGCATGACTAGCGGGAGGGTCGACGAGCAGTACTTC. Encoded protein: CASSMTSGRVDEQYF.

CDR3 in amino acids: CASSLQGNTIYF. The CDR3 bases are TGCGCCAGCAGCTTACAGGGAAACACCATATATTTT. This chain connects TRBV5-1 to TRBJ1-3, with D uncertain. The V end lost 2 bases, the J end lost 4 bases, and 4 bases lay between the germline ends. Germline CDR1 SGHRS, CDR2 YFSETQ. There are 12 residues in the CDR3.

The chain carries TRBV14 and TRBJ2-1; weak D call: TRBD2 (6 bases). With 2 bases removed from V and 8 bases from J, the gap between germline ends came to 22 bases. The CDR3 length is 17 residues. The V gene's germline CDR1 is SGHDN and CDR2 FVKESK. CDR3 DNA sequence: TGTGCCAGCAGCCAAAATTTGCTAGCGAGACACGGCGATGAGCAGTTCTTC. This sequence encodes CASSQNLLARHGDEQFF.

The DNA of the CDR3 is TGTGCCAGCAGCTTAAGGCAGGGTGGGGTGAACACTGAAGCTTTCTTT. It yields the protein CASSLRQGGVNTEAFF. The chain couples TRBV7-9 to TRBJ1-1; perhaps TRBD1 as D (5 bases). CDR3 size: 16 residues. The V gene's germline CDR1 is SEHNR and CDR2 FQNEAQ (reference sequence). With 2 bases removed from V and 0 bases from J, the gap between germline ends came to 13 bases.

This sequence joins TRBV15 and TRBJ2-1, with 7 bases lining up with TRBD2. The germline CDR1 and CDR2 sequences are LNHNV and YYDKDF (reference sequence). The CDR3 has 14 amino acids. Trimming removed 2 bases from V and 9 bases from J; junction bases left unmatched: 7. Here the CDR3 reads CATSRPLGGVEQFF. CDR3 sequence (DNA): TGTGCCACCAGCAGACCACTTGGGGGGGTTGAGCAGTTCTTC.

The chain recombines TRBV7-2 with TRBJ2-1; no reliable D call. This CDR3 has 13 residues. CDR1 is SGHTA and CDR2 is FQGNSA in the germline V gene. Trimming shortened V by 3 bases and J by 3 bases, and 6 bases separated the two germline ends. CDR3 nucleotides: TGTGCCAGCAGCTTCGTCAACTACAATGAGCAGTTCTTC. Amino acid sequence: CASSFVNYNEQFF. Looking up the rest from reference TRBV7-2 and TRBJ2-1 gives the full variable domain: GAGVSQSPSNKVTEKGKDVELRCDPISGHTALYWYRQSLGQGLEFLIYFQGNSAPDKSGLPSDRFSAERTGGSVSTLTIQRTQQEDSAVYLCASSFVNYNEQFFGPGTRLTVL.

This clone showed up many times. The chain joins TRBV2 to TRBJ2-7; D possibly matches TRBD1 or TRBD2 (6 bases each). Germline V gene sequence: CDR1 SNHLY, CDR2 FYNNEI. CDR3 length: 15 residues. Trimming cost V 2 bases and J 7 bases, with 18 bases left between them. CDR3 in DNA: TGTGCCAGCAGTGAAACCCGGGGGCGGTCCTGGGAGCAGTACTTC. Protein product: CASSETRGRSWEQYF.

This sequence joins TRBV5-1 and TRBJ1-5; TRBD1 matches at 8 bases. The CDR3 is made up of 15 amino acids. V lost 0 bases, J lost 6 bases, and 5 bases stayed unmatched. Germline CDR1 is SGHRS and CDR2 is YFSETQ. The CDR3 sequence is CASSLDGQGGQPQHF. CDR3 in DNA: TGCGCCAGCAGCTTGGATGGACAGGGAGGTCAGCCCCAGCATTTT.

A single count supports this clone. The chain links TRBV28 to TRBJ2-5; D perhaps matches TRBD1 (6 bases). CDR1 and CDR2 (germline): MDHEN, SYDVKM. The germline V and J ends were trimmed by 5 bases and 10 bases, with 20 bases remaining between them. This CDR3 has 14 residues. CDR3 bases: TGTGCCAGCAGTCTCCATAGGGGGACCCAGATCCAGTACTTC. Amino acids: CASSLHRGTQIQYF.